This passage covers 10 T cell receptor beta chains from one sample sequenced in a study of shared clonotypes between healthy human individuals. Measured with immunoSEQ multiplex PCR; TCRdb has only the in-frame clones, and not every one. Of around 2,100,000 clones in the sample, about 95% were seen once. CD8 cells classed as naive were CD45RO-negative and positively selected for CCR7, excluding terminally differentiated effector memory CD45RA+ cells. The sample comprised naive CD8+ T cells sorted from blood. The receptors shown here come from a man aged 18 to 29 in good health.

This clone was counted once. The rearrangement uses TRBV11-2 and TRBJ2-1; 10 bases fit TRBD1. The CDR3 totals 16 residues. V lost 4 bases, J lost 4 bases, and 7 bases stayed unmatched. The V gene's germline CDR1 is SGHAT and CDR2 FQNNGV. CDR3 sequence reads: CASSSGQGRGYNEQFF. Here the CDR3 DNA reads TGTGCCAGCAGCTCGGGACAGGGGAGAGGGTACAATGAGCAGTTCTTC.

Only one count was recorded for this clone. The chain has TRBV11-2 and TRBJ1-2, with D perhaps TRBD1 (5 bases). Trimming cost V 0 bases and J 6 bases, with 17 bases left between them. The CDR3 sequence is 16 residues long. The germline gives CDR1 SGHAT, CDR2 FQNNGV. The CDR3 nucleotides read TGTGCCAGCAGCTTAGATTTAAGGGGAATAATCGATGGCTACACCTTC. Protein sequence: CASSLDLRGIIDGYTF.

V and J are TRBV7-8 and TRBJ2-7; D might be TRBD1 (5 bases). The V and J ends lost 4 bases and 3 bases respectively, with 19 bases between them. The CDR3 has 16 amino acids. CDR1 and CDR2 from the germline V gene are SGHVS and FQNEAQ. CDR3 in DNA: TGTGCCAGCAGCTCGATTACCCCCGACAGAAACTACGAGCAGTACTTC. Translated, it gives CASSSITPDRNYEQYF.

This chain links TRBV9 with TRBJ2-3; 12 nucleotides line up with TRBD2. J lost 5 bases, V lost 3 bases, and 7 bases had no gene match. The germline gives CDR1 SGDLS, CDR2 YYNGEE. This CDR3 has 16 residues. The CDR3 nucleotides read TGTGCCAGCAGCGCCCATCTAGCGGGGGGGAGAGATACGCAGTATTTT. This gives the protein CASSAHLAGGRDTQYF. Together with reference TRBV9 and TRBJ2-3, the CDR3 gives the full variable domain: DSGVTQTPKHLITATGQRVTLRCSPRSGDLSVYWYQQSLDQGLQFLIQYYNGEERAKGNILERFSAQQFPDLHSELNLSSLELGDSALYFCASSAHLAGGRDTQYFGPGTRLTVL.

Here the CDR3 DNA reads TGTGCCAGTAGACACAGACAGGGGCTCACTGAAGCTTTCTTT. It encodes CASRHRQGLTEAFF. V is TRBV19 and J is TRBJ1-1; TRBD1 aligns across 8 bases. Germline-derived CDR1 and CDR2 are LNHDA and SQIVND (reference sequence). This CDR3 is 14 amino acids long. V shed 6 bases, J shed 4 bases, and the junction held 7 bases outside the gene matches. Based on the CDR3 plus reference TRBV19 and TRBJ1-1, the full variable domain is DGGITQSPKYLFRKEGQNVTLSCEQNLNHDAMYWYRQDPGQGLRLIYYSQIVNDFQKGDIAEGYSVSREKKESFPLTVTSAQKNPTAFYLCASRHRQGLTEAFFGQGTRLTVV.

The CDR3 sequence is CASHPPPGGAKETQYF. The CDR3 DNA sequence: TGTGCCAGCCACCCACCCCCAGGGGGCGCCAAGGAGACCCAGTACTTC. The chain links TRBV2 to TRBJ2-5; 8 positions agree with TRBD1. J gave up 5 bases and V 8 bases, and 16 bases lay outside the gene matches. The CDR3 contains 16 residues. Germline CDR1 SNHLY, CDR2 FYNNEI.

The rearrangement links TRBV7-9 to TRBJ1-1; D possibly corresponds to TRBD1 (6 bases). The CDR3 length is 15 residues. The V end lost 3 bases, the J end lost 3 bases, and 14 bases lay between the germline ends. Germline-derived CDR1 and CDR2 are SEHNR and FQNEAQ (reference sequence). The CDR3: CASSFAQGKYTEAFF. The DNA of the CDR3 is TGTGCCAGCAGCTTTGCCCAGGGGAAATACACTGAAGCTTTCTTT.

V usage is TRBV5-8 and J usage is TRBJ1-4; 12 bases fit TRBD1. Germline V lookup: CDR1 SGHTS, CDR2 YDEGEE. The CDR3 runs to 18 residues. Trimming took 4 bases from V and 7 from J; bases not matched to a gene: 14. The CDR3 region is CASSLAGTGGEYSEKLFF. Written as DNA, the CDR3 is TGTGCCAGCAGCCTCGCCGGGACAGGGGGCGAATATAGTGAAAAACTGTTTTTT.

The table lists this clone with a count of one. This chain uses TRBV4-3 with TRBJ1-1; a possible D gene is TRBD1 (5 bases). Germline V CDR1 and CDR2: LGHNA, YSLEER. The V end was cut by 0 bases, the J end by 11 bases, with 16 bases between. There are 14 residues in the CDR3. For the CDR3, the DNA is TGCGCCAGCAGCCAAGAAAGTGAGGGGAGGGAGGCTTTCTTT. Translation gives CASSQESEGREAFF.

V usage is TRBV6-6 and J usage is TRBJ2-2; 10 bases fit TRBD2. Germline CDR1 is MNHNY and CDR2 is SVGAGI (reference sequence). CDR3 length: 16 amino acids. After removal of 6 bases from V and 2 bases from J, the junction contained 6 bases not matched to a gene. The CDR3 here is CASSLVAGGNTGELFF. CDR3 in DNA: TGTGCCAGCAGCCTAGTAGCGGGGGGAAACACCGGGGAGCTGTTTTTT.